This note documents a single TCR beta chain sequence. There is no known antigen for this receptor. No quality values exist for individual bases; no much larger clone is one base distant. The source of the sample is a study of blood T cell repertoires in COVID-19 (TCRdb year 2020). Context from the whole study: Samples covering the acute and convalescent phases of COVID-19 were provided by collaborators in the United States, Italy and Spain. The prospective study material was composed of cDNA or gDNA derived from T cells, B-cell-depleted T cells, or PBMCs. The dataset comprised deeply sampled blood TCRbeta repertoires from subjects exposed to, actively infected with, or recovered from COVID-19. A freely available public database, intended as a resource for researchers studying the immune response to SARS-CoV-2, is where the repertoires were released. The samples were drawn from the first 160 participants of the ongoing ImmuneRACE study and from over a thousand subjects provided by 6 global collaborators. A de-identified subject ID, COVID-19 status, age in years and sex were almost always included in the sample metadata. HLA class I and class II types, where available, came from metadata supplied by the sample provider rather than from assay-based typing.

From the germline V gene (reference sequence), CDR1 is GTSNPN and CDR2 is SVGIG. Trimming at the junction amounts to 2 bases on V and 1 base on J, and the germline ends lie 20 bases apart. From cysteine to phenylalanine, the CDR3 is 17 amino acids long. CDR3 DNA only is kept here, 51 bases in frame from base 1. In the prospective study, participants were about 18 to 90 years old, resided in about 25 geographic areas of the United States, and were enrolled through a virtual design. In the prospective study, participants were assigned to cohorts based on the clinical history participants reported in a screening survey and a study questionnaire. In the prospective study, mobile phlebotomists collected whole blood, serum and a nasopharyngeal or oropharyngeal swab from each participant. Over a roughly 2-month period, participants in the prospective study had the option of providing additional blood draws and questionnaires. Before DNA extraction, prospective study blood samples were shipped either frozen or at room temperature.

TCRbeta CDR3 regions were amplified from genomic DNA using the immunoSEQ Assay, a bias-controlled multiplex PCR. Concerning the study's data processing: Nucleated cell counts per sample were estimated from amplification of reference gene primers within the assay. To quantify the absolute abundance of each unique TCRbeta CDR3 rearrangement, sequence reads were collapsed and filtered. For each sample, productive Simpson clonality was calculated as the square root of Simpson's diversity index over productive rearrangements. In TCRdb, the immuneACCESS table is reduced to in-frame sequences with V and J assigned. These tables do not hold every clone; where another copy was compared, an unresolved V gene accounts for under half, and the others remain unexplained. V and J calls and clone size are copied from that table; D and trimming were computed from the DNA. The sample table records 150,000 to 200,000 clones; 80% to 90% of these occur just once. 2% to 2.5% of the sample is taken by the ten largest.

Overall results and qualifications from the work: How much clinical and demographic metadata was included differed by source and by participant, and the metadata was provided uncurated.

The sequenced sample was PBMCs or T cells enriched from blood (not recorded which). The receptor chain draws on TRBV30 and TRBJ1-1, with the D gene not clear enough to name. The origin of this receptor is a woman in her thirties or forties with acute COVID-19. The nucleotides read TGTGCCTGGAGTCACGGTGAGGGTGATGGCCCGAACACTGAAGCTTTCTTT. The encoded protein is CAWSHGEGDGPNTEAFF. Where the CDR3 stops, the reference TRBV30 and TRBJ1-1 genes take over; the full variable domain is SQTIHQWPATLVQPVGSPLSLECTVEGTSNPNLYWYRQAAGRGLQLLFYSVGIGQISSEVPQNLSASRPQDRQFILSSKKLLLSDSGFYLCAWSHGEGDGPNTEAFFGQGTRLTVV.